Sequencing of this T cell receptor (beta chain) was carried out in a study of glioma-infiltrating T cells listed by TCRdb under 2016. For the study in its entirety: Sequencing of TCR alpha- and beta-chain repertoires was performed on glioma tissue, on non-neoplastic brain tissue, and on matched peripheral blood mononuclear cells. To measure how far tissue and blood T-cell populations diverged, each tissue-infiltrating repertoire was compared against the peripheral blood repertoire of the same patient. Three low-grade glioma patients, about 8 primary glioblastoma patients and three non-glioma patients contributing non-neoplastic brain tissue were included in the paired cohort.

Inclusive of the bounding cysteine and phenylalanine, the CDR3 is 12 residues long. Only the CDR3 DNA stays, 36 bases, in frame from base 1. V is pared back by 8 bases and J by 7 bases, with 14 bases lying between the germline termini. CDR1 and CDR2 are read off the germline V gene as MNHNS and SASEGT. Overall results and qualifications from the work: Very few CDR3 sequences were shared between tissue and blood, attributed to high CDR3 diversity and limited sampling. Small numbers underpinned the group comparisons: about eight glioblastoma patients, three low-grade glioma patients and three non-neoplastic patients. VJ-independent divergence between tissue and blood was below expectation in non-neoplastic patients but above expectation in all gliomas, especially low-grade gliomas.

The iRepertoire nested amplicon-rescue multiplex PCR (arm-PCR) platform was used to amplify TCR alpha and beta CDR3 regions from RNA. The input for one-step reverse transcription and amplification was 100-400 ng of tissue mRNA or PBMC total RNA. Following bead purification, Illumina adapters were added through a secondary multiplex PCR, and the libraries were then gel-purified between 200 and 400 bp. The libraries contained internal 6-nucleotide barcodes that were used for demultiplexing. The libraries were sequenced on an Illumina MiSeq using 2x220 or 2x250 nucleotide paired-end reads. As for the authors' bioinformatics: FLASH 1.2.11 was used to merge paired reads, and BWA-MEM then aligned the reads to the GRCh37 human genome before TRA and TRB reads were extracted. For V and J assignment, an IMGT-derived reference of cassette sequences and CDR3 motifs that included pseudogenes was used. Reads were translated in three frames, and productive CDR3s were defined as those with a C...FGXG motif and no stop codons. Unique combinations of V-J cassette pair and CDR3 amino acid sequence were defined as clonotypes. Reads were filtered by Hamming distance, thresholded by each sample's sequence error rate in mapped regions. Using fastp at Q25 and MiXCR, TCRdb reprocessed the public reads and kept productive beta chains. Rows with a matching CDR3 protein are joined into one entry that keeps the most common DNA and genes. The V and J calls and clone size are TCRdb's, not the authors'. The sample table contains around 130,000 distinct CDR3 sequences; only one count was recorded for around a quarter of them. Approximately 26% of the sample belongs to the ten largest clones.

In the case of this clonotype: No cognate antigen has been identified for it. No base qualities exist here, and no much larger clone lies one base off it.

The chain employs TRBV6-1 and TRBJ1-1; TRBD1 is a weak D gene call, 6 bases matching. What was sequenced was glioma tissue, nonneoplastic brain tissue, or PBMCs (not recorded which). This clonotype originated in a human donor with low-grade glioma or glioblastoma, undergoing nonglioma brain surgery, or in good health (not recorded which). The CDR3 amino acid sequence is: CASFRGHGEAFF. The DNA is TGTGCCAGCTTTCGGGGGCATGGTGAAGCTTTCTTT.